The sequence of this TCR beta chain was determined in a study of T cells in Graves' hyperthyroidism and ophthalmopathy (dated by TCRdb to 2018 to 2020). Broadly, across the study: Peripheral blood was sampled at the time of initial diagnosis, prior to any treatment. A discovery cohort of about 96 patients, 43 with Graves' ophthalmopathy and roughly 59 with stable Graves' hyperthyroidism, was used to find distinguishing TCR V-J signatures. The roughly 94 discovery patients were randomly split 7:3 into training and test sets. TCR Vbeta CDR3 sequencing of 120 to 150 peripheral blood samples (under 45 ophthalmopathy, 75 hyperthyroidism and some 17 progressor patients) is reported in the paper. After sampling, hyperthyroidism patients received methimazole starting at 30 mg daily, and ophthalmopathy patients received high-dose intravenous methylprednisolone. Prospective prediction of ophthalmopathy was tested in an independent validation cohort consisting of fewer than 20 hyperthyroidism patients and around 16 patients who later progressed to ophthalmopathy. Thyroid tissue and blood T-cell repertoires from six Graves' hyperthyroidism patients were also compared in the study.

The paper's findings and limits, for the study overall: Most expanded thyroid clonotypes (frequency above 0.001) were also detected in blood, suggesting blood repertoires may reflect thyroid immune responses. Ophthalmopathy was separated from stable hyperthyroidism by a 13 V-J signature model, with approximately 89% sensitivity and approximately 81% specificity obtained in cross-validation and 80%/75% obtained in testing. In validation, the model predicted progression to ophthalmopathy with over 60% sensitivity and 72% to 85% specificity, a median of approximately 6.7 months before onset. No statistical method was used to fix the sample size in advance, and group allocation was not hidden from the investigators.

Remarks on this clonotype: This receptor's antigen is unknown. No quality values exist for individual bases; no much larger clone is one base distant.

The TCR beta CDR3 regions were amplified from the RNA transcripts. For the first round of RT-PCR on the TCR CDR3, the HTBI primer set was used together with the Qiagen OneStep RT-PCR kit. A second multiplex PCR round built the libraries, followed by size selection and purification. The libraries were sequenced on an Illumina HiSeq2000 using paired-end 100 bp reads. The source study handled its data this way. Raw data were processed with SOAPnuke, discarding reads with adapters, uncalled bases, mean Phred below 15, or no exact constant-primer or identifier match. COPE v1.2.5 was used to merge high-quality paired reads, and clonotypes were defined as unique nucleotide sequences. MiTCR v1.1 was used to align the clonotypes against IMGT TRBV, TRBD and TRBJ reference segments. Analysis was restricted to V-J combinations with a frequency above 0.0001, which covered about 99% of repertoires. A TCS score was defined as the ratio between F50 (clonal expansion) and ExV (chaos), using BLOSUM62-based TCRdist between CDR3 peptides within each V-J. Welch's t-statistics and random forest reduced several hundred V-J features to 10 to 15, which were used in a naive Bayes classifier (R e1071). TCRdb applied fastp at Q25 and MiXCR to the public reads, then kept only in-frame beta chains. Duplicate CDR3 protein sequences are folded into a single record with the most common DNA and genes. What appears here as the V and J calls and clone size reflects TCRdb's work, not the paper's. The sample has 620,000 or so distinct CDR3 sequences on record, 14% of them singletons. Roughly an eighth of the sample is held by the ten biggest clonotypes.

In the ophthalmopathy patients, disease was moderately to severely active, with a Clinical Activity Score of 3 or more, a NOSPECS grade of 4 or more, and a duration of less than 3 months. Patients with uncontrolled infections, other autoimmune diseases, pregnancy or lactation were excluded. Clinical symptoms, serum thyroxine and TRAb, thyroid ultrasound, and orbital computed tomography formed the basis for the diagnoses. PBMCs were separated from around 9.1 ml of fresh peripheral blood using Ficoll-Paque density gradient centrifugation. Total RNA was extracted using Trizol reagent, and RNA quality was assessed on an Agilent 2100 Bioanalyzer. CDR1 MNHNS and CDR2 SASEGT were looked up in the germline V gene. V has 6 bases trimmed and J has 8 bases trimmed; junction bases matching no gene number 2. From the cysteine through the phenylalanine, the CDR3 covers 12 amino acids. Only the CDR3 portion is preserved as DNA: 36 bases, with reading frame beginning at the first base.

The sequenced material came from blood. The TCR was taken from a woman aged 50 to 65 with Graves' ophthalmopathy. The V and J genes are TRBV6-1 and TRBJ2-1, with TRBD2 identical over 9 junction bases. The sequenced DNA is TGTGCCAGCAGGGGACTAGCTCATGAGCAGTTCTTC. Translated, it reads CASRGLAHEQFF.